The TCR beta chain under discussion was sequenced for a study of technical replicates of blood from a handful of donors. The assay was immunoSEQ multiplex PCR, and TCRdb's table has in-frame clones only and misses some. Among just over 8,000 clones listed, roughly 90% were seen once. The CDR3 length is 15 residues. Trimming took off 0 bases at V and 1 base at J, with 8 bases between the two ends. Germline-derived CDR1 and CDR2 are MNHEY and SVGAGI. The sample comprised PBMCs. The chain has TRBV6-5 and TRBJ2-3; possible D gene TRBD2, 6 bases. This TCR came from a human donor in good health. CDR3 in DNA: TGTGCCAGCAGTTACTCGATAGCGGGCACAGATACGCAGTATTTT. It is translated as CASSYSIAGTDTQYF.